This T cell receptor beta chain emerged from a study of human T cells and chemical hapten exposure. About the research overall: Application of 0.01% DPC to the upper back was done by patch test, with a reading at 6 days.

This clonotype appeared a few times. Its antigen is still unknown. Germline V gives CDR1 LNHDA, CDR2 SQIVND (reference sequence). The CDR3 is made up of 11 amino acids. The ends were cut back, 4 bases at V and 8 bases at J, with 6 bases in the middle. The study, taken as a whole, reports: There were significantly more large CDR3 similarity clusters among expanded TCRs than among controls.

TCRdb re-called the RACE reads through MiXCR, storing one row per CDR3 protein. Seen here are 82,000 or so distinct CDR3 sequences, under 15% observed once, and the top ten hold around 5.8%. Time point specified: patch test 3, about 24 weeks after DPC sensitization. Treatment defined: therapeutic diphenylcyclopropenone sensitization with weekly scalp DPC. The source of this sequence is a woman between 45 and 65 years old with alopecia areata. Some clones in this sample may be carry-over from other donors' samples. The sequencing here drew on whole blood, taken in connection with sensitization to the hapten diphenylcyclopropenone (DPC). J is TRBJ2-1 and V is TRBV19; D call uncertain. The CDR3 spells CASSSYDEQFF. The DNA of the CDR3 is TGTGCCAGTAGTAGTTATGATGAGCAGTTCTTC.